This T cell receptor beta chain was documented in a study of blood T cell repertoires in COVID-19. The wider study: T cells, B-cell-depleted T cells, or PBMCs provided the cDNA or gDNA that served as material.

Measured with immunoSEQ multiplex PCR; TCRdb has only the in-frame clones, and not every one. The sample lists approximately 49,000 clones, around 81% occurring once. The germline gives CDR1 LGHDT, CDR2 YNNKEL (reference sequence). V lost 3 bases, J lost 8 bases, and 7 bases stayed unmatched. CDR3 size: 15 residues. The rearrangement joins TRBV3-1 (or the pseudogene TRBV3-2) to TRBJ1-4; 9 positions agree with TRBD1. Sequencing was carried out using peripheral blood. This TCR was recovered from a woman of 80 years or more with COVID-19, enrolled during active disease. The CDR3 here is CASSHLPGTGEKLFF. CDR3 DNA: TGTGCCAGCAGCCATCTACCCGGGACAGGGGAAAAACTGTTTTTT.